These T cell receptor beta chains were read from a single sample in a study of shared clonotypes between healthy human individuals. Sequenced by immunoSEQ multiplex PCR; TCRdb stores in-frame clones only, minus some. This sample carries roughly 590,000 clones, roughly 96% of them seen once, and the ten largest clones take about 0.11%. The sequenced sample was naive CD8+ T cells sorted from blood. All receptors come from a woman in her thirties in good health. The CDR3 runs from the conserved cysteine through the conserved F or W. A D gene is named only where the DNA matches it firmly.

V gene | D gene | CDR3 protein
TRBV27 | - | CASSLSAGWQPQHF
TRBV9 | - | CASRAGTTDTQYF
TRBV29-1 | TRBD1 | CSVDEEDRGRKNTF
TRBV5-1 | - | CASSLVGQGNPSVFF
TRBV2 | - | CARDNDRMNTEAFF
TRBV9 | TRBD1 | CASSVGGTASHEQFF
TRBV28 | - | CASSFPGQTREAFF
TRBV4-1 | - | CASSQGPLTDTQYF
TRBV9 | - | CASSPQTTTNEKLFF
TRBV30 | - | CACQAGTQKDQPQHF
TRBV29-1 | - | CSAGQQNEAFF
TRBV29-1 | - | CSVVEANTYEQYF
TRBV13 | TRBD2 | CASSFRVAKKGLAGDNEQFF
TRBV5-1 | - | CASSLDQQHLGKNIQYF
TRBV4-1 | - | CASSQSAAWDSNQPQHF
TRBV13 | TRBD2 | CASSPQGLTDTQYF
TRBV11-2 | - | CASSLGLADYEQYF
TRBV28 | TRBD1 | CASSFIQGADEQYF
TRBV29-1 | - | CSVVGGPMNTEAFF
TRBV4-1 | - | CASSQSVQLPMNTEAFF
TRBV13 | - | CASSIQISTGELFF
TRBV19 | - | CASSNGMGYSNQPQHF
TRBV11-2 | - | CASSYFGSGEQFF
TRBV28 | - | CASSPQGEMNTEAFF
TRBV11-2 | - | CASSPSWYNEQFF
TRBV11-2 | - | CASSLAPAHSSYNEQFF
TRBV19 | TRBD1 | CASSVDREGPDTQYF
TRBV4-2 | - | CASSPGTGNSPLHF
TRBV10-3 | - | CAIRTESSGNTIYF
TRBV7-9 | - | CASSLEQSYEQYF
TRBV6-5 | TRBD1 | CASSPGQGFTEAFF
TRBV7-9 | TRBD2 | CASSASGTTTPDTQYF
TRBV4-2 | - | CASSQEPPYEQYF
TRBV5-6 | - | CASRLALGGGEQYF
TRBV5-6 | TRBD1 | CASSFGQGTEAFF
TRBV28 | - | CASSLVRQYPYEQYF
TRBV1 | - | CTSSLAPRGYKTDTQYF
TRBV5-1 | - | CASSLALGTKYEQYF
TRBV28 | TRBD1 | CASSTNRGASNQPQHF
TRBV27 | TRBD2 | CASSLYGTSGDTQYF
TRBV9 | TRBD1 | CASSCRSGQGGMDTQYF
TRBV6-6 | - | CASSLLKTYEQYF
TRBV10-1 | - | CASSDEPYPNNEQYF
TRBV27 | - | CASSFTPIGGYTF
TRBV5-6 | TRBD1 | CASSLGTGLNTEAFF
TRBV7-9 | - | CASSPTNTDTQYF
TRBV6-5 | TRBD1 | CASSNTGQGNQPQHF
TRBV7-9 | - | CASSFSLAPQETQYF
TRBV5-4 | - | CASSSSYHTEAFF